This entry describes one T cell receptor (beta chain). The target antigen is unknown. Assay: immunoSEQ multiplex PCR; the TCRdb copy retains only in-frame clones and omits some. The sample lists fewer than 200,000 clones, 80% to 90% seen once, with 4.3% in the top ten. The record originates from a study of T cell responses to AZD1222 COVID-19 vaccine. Study-wide results and limits: Spike-specific TCR repertoires showed rising breadth and depth after two AZD1222 doses. Just a handful of AZD1222 recipients were seropositive at baseline. Clonal diversity was possibly underestimated, and white British individuals and females predominated among donors. Targets within unmutated variant regions were reportedly found for nearly half of spike-specific TCRs.

The V segment lost 7 bases and the J segment 8 bases; nucleotides outside the gene matches: 11. The V gene's germline CDR1 is LGHNA and CDR2 YSLEER. CDR3 length: 14 residues. The rearrangement uses TRBV4-3 and TRBJ2-4, with 7 bases aligning to TRBD2. The specimen was peripheral blood, collected 28 days after the second dose of the MenACWY control vaccine. The receptor was derived from an adult who received the MenACWY meningococcal vaccine as a control. CDR3 nucleotides: TGCGCCAGCAACTGGGACTACTTAACCGACATTCAGTACTTC. Its protein is CASNWDYLTDIQYF.